These 6 T cell receptor beta chains share one sample of origin, sequenced in a study of human T cells and chemical hapten exposure (dated by TCRdb to the early 2020s). Taken with the paper, the label for time point translates to: pre-sensitization, week 0. This specimen's treatment or condition label, interpreted: therapeutic diphenylcyclopropenone sensitization with weekly scalp DPC. Preparation of the library involved RACE. The instrument was a NextSeq 500. TCRdb ran its own pipeline on the public reads, namely fastp trimming at Q25 and MiXCR clone calling, and kept in-frame beta chains. Identical CDR3 protein sequences are pooled into one entry, listed with their most common genes and DNA. This sample comprises about 180,000 distinct CDR3 sequences, approximately 31% of them detected only once. The ten largest account for roughly 3% of the sample. This specimen was whole blood, taken in connection with sensitization to the hapten diphenylcyclopropenone (DPC). The source of these receptors is a woman aged 25 to 39 with alopecia areata. Some clones in this sample may be carry-over from other donors' samples.

The rearrangement links TRBV28 to TRBJ2-7, with 10 bases that match TRBD2. The V and J ends lost 5 bases and 4 bases, in that order; junction bases with no gene match: 8. Germline loops: CDR1 MDHEN, CDR2 SYDVKM. The length of the CDR3 is 15 residues. As DNA, the CDR3 is TGTGCCAGCAGTGGGTCTAGCGGGAGTAGGTACGAGCAGTACTTC. It yields the protein CASSGSSGSRYEQYF.

The chain is built from TRBV6-1 and TRBJ1-5; weak D call: TRBD1 (6 bases). The CDR3 is made up of 14 amino acids. The germline V and J ends were trimmed by 2 bases and 5 bases, with 10 bases remaining between them. The germline V gene has CDR1 MNHNS and CDR2 SASEGT. CDR3 amino acids: CASSERAGDQPQHF. The CDR3 DNA reads TGTGCCAGCAGTGAAAGGGCAGGGGATCAGCCCCAGCATTTT.

In this sample, this clonotype turned up once. The rearrangement links TRBV4-1 to TRBJ1-1, with D maybe TRBD1 (5 bases). Trimming removed 3 bases at V and 0 bases at J, with 8 bases between. The CDR3 runs 14 residues. In germline, CDR1 is MGHRA, CDR2 YSYEKL. The CDR3 protein is CASSQGTLNTEAFF. The DNA of the CDR3 is TGCGCCAGCAGCCAGGGGACGTTGAACACTGAAGCTTTCTTT.

This clonotype has a count of ten or more. The V and J genes are TRBV10-3 and TRBJ2-4; D is unclear. The CDR3 totals 12 residues. CDR1 is ENHRY and CDR2 is SYGVKD in the germline V gene. V lost 2 bases and J lost 6, with 5 bases in between. The CDR3 here is CAISEILNIQYF. The DNA of the CDR3 is TGTGCCATCAGTGAGATCCTAAACATTCAGTACTTC.

The gene calls are TRBV10-3 and TRBJ1-6; 7 bases line up with TRBD1. CDR3 length equals 15 residues. Germline trimming cut 4 bases from V and 9 bases from J; bases unmatched to any gene: 9. The V gene's germline CDR1 is ENHRY and CDR2 SYGVKD. In DNA, the CDR3 is TGTGCCATCAGTGCGACAGGGCCTCGGGGTTCACCCCTCCACTTT. Its translation is CAISATGPRGSPLHF.

The chain links TRBV15 to TRBJ2-3, with 9 bases lining up with TRBD2. J lost 2 bases, V lost 0 bases, and 9 bases had no gene match. Germline CDR1 and CDR2: LNHNV and YYDKDF (reference sequence). There are 18 residues in the CDR3. The CDR3 region is CATSRDISPSGDTDTQYF. CDR3 DNA sequence: TGTGCCACCAGCAGAGATATTTCTCCTAGCGGGGACACAGATACGCAGTATTTT.